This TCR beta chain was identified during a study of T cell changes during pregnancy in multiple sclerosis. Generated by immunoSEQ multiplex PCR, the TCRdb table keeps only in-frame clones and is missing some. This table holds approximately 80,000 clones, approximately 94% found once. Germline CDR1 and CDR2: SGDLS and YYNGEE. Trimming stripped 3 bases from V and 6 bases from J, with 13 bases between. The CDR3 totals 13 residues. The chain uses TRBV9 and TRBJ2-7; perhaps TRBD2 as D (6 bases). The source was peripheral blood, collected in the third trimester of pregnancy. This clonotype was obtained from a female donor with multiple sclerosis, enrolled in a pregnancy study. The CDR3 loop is CASSAEGHGEQYF. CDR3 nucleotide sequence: TGTGCCAGCAGCGCGGAGGGTCACGGCGAGCAGTACTTC.